One sample yielded the 21 T cell receptor beta chains listed below, sequenced in a study of blood T cell repertoires in COVID-19. Sequencing used immunoSEQ multiplex PCR; TCRdb keeps in-frame clones, though not all of them. The sample lists over 350,000 clones, approximately 90% occurring once. What was sequenced was PBMCs or T cells enriched from blood (not recorded which). The origin of the receptors is a woman aged 45-59 years who had recovered from COVID-19.

The chain employs TRBV6-5 and TRBJ2-1; D gene uncertain. Trimming took 0 bases from V and 6 from J, leaving 6 bases between them. The germline V gene has CDR1 MNHEY and CDR2 SVGAGI. This CDR3 is built from 13 residues. CDR3 in amino acids: CASSYSSSNEQFF. The CDR3 bases are TGTGCCAGCAGTTACTCGTCTAGCAATGAGCAGTTCTTC.

V and J are TRBV2 and TRBJ2-7, with 10 bases identical to TRBD1. V trimming: 7 bases; J trimming: 3 bases; junction bases outside the gene matches: 9. This CDR3 spans 15 amino acids. In germline, CDR1 is SNHLY, CDR2 FYNNEI. In nucleotides, the CDR3 is TGTGCCAGCACTTTGGGAGGGACAGGGGTCTACGAGCAGTACTTC. Protein sequence: CASTLGGTGVYEQYF.

The chain uses TRBV4-2 and TRBJ1-1; D is unresolved. Per the germline V gene, CDR1 is LGHNA and CDR2 is YNFKEQ. The CDR3 is 14 amino acids. V was shortened by 4 bases and J by 3 bases, with 12 bases between the two germline ends. The chain's CDR3 is CASSPILGDTEAFF. The DNA of the CDR3 is TGTGCCAGCAGCCCAATTTTGGGAGACACTGAAGCTTTCTTT.

The J gene is TRBJ2-7, the V gene TRBV11-3; weak D call: TRBD1 (6 bases). In germline, CDR1 is SGHNT, CDR2 YENEEA. Between the trimmed V and J ends, which lost 2 bases and 3 bases, there was a span of 8 bases. The CDR3 covers 13 residues. The CDR3: CASSLWTDYEQYF. CDR3 nucleotides: TGTGCCAGCAGCTTATGGACAGACTACGAGCAGTACTTC.

This rearrangement joins TRBV27 to TRBJ1-1, with D tentatively TRBD1 (5 bases). The CDR3 sequence is 13 residues long. Per germline, CDR1 MNHEY and CDR2 SMNVEV (reference sequence). Trimming shortened V by 6 bases and J by 3 bases, and 11 bases separated the two germline ends. This chain's CDR3 is CASRRGIYTEAFF. In nucleotides, the CDR3 is TGTGCCAGCAGACGGGGGATATACACTGAAGCTTTCTTT.

In its sample, this clone was seen a few times. CDR3 sequence: CASSEGGRSREQYF. The CDR3 nucleotides read TGTGCCAGCAGCGAAGGGGGCAGGTCTCGAGAGCAGTACTTC. This sequence joins TRBV7-2 and TRBJ2-7, with 7 bases identical to TRBD1. The germline CDR1 and CDR2 sequences are SGHTA and FQGNSA. The CDR3 is 14 residues long. The V segment lost 5 bases and the J segment 7 bases; nucleotides outside the gene matches: 11.

The chain employs TRBV7-9 and TRBJ2-5; perhaps TRBD2 as D (7 bases). CDR1 is SEHNR, CDR2 FQNEAQ, per germline (reference sequence). The CDR3 is 14 amino acids. V shed 5 bases and J shed 5 bases, with 15 bases lying between them. The CDR3 protein is CASSEGGGLETQYF. CDR3 DNA sequence: TGTGCCAGCAGCGAAGGGGGAGGGTTGGAGACCCAGTACTTC.

The V and J genes are TRBV4-3 and TRBJ2-3; 7 nucleotides agree with TRBD1. The CDR3 loop spans 17 amino acids. J gave up 2 bases and V 0 bases, and 8 bases lay outside the gene matches. Per the germline V gene, CDR1 is LGHNA and CDR2 is YSLEER. The CDR3 is CASSQDLGDRATDTQYF. The CDR3 DNA follows: TGCGCCAGCAGCCAAGATCTGGGTGACAGGGCCACAGATACGCAGTATTTT.

The chain couples TRBV5-1 to TRBJ2-3; 8 nucleotides align to TRBD2. The J segment lost 1 base and the V segment lost 2 bases, leaving 18 bases of the junction unmatched. The germline V gene has CDR1 SGHRS and CDR2 YFSETQ. This CDR3 is 20 amino acids long. The CDR3, as DNA: TGCGCCAGCAGCTTCAGGTCAGCGGGGGCTATCGGGGATGGCACAGATACGCAGTATTTT. Translated: CASSFRSAGAIGDGTDTQYF.

This clone was found once. The chain employs TRBV5-5 and TRBJ1-1; D remains unclear. Germline loops: CDR1 SGHKS, CDR2 YYEKEE (reference sequence). CDR3 length equals 15 residues. The V end was cut by 1 base, the J end by 0 bases, with 10 bases between. In DNA form, the CDR3 reads TGTGCCAGCAGCTTGATGGGAGAAATGAACACTGAAGCTTTCTTT. Translation: CASSLMGEMNTEAFF.

V gene TRBV28 combines with J gene TRBJ1-2; D is perhaps TRBD1 (5 bases). Trimming cost V 6 bases and J 8 bases, with 10 bases left between them. Germline V lookup: CDR1 MDHEN, CDR2 SYDVKM. The CDR3 extends over 11 amino acids. The CDR3 nucleotides read TGTGCCAGCAGATCAGGGTTCGGCTACACCTTC. This gives the protein CASRSGFGYTF.

Concerning this clone itself: The sample contains more than one DNA sequence encoding this CDR3. This chain connects TRBV27 to TRBJ1-5; D is ambiguous. This CDR3 is built from 13 residues. V was pared by 6 bases and J by 0 bases, with 6 bases between. Germline V CDR1 and CDR2: MNHEY, SMNVEV (reference sequence). CDR3 sequence: CASSLSSNQPQHF. For the CDR3, the DNA is TGTGCCAGCAGCCTCAGTAGCAATCAGCCCCAGCATTTT.

The V gene is TRBV7-2, the J gene TRBJ2-2; D may be TRBD2 (6 bases). Trimming stripped 1 base from V and 1 base from J, with 13 bases between. Germline V gene data show CDR1 as SGHTA and CDR2 as FQGNSA. This CDR3 has 17 residues. CDR3 amino acids: CASSLVSSARNTGELFF. The CDR3 DNA is TGTGCCAGCAGCTTAGTCTCTAGCGCTCGGAACACCGGGGAGCTGTTTTTT.

The rearrangement uses TRBV9 and TRBJ2-1; D uncertain. V lost 0 bases and J 3 bases, leaving 7 bases between the germline ends. The CDR3 runs 14 residues. Germline lookup yields CDR1 SGDLS and CDR2 YYNGEE. The CDR3 here is CASSVESIYNEQFF. The DNA for the CDR3 is TGTGCCAGCAGCGTAGAGAGTATCTACAATGAGCAGTTCTTC.

The V gene is TRBV5-1, the J gene TRBJ2-2; 7 nucleotides match TRBD1. The CDR3 totals 14 residues. In germline, CDR1 is SGHRS, CDR2 YFSETQ. V dropped 4 bases and J dropped 4; count of bases not matched to a gene: 4. CDR3 sequence reads: CASSVGQITGELFF. CDR3 in DNA: TGCGCCAGCAGCGTGGGACAGATCACCGGGGAGCTGTTTTTT.

A single count supports this clone. The chain combines TRBV5-5 with TRBJ1-2; D unresolved. The CDR3 has 17 amino acids. Per germline, CDR1 SGHKS and CDR2 YYEKEE (reference sequence). Trimming took off 1 base at V and 1 base at J, with 17 bases between the two ends. The CDR3: CASSLWADRTRNYGYTF. For the CDR3, the DNA is TGTGCCAGCAGCTTGTGGGCCGACCGAACCCGTAACTATGGCTACACCTTC.

This sequence joins TRBV10-3 and TRBJ1-1; D gene unclear. The CDR3 is made up of 12 amino acids. Trimming pared 6 bases from V and 1 base from J, leaving 6 bases between. The germline CDR1 and CDR2 sequences are ENHRY and SYGVKD. CDR3 DNA sequence: TGTGCCATCAGGACGGGGAACACTGAAGCTTTCTTT. Amino acid sequence: CAIRTGNTEAFF.

The CDR3 sequence: CADRPPRRGNQPQHF. The CDR3 bases are TGTGCCGACCGGCCCCCGCGGCGAGGCAATCAGCCCCAGCATTTT. The rearrangement uses TRBV7-2 and TRBJ1-5, with D uncertain. Trimming stripped 11 bases from V and 2 bases from J, with 19 bases between. There are 15 residues in the CDR3. Germline-derived CDR1 and CDR2 are SGHTA and FQGNSA. Full variable domain (rest looked up from reference TRBV7-2 and TRBJ1-5): GAGVSQSPSNKVTEKGKDVELRCDPISGHTALYWYRQSLGQGLEFLIYFQGNSAPDKSGLPSDRFSAERTGGSVSTLTIQRTQQEDSAVYLCADRPPRRGNQPQHFGDGTRLSIL.

V usage is TRBV10-3 and J usage is TRBJ1-1; 7 bases agree with TRBD1. The CDR3 runs 20 residues. Per germline, CDR1 ENHRY and CDR2 SYGVKD. The junction had 20 bases not matched to a gene; V was cut back by 0 bases and J by 4 bases. CDR3 nucleotide sequence: TGTGCCATCAGTGAGTCCAAACCGGGAATTGGCCAGGGGGTTCGCACTGAAGCTTTCTTT. This encodes CAISESKPGIGQGVRTEAFF.

The chain combines TRBV2 with TRBJ1-4; TRBD1 matches 8 bases. V shed 1 base, J shed 8 bases, and the junction held 0 bases outside the gene matches. Germline V gene data show CDR1 as SNHLY and CDR2 as FYNNEI. This CDR3 has 13 residues. The CDR3 loop is CASSEGDREKLFF. In DNA, the CDR3 is TGTGCCAGCAGTGAAGGGGACAGGGAAAAACTGTTTTTT.

J is TRBJ2-1 and V is TRBV7-2; 9 bases match TRBD2. The CDR3 has 17 amino acids. The J segment lost 6 bases and the V segment lost 1 base, leaving 10 bases of the junction unmatched. Germline values: CDR1 SGHTA, CDR2 FQGNSA. This CDR3 is CASSLDLSAGGPNEQFF. The CDR3 bases are TGTGCCAGCAGCTTAGATCTTTCGGCGGGGGGGCCCAATGAGCAGTTCTTC.